Below, one TCR beta chain is given with its context. Its target is unknown. Here the gene names and germline are mouse. Sequencing ends 1 residue short of the CDR3 end; the germline J gene provides the rest. This entry is derived from a study of tissue T cells after allogeneic stem cell transplantation. Findings of the study overall: The patient cohort was small and clinically heterogeneous, with limited sampling depth. Anatomically similar tissues had similar TCR repertoires within each patient.

The CDR3 loop spans 15 amino acids. V shed 5 bases and J 3 bases; nucleotides not matched to a gene: 7. Germline loops: CDR1 LGHDT, CDR2 YNNKQL (reference sequence). Sequenced by immunoSEQ multiplex PCR; TCRdb stores in-frame clones only, minus some. The profile shows some 48,000 clones, approximately 70% of them singletons. This TCR was sampled from a pool of C57BL/6 mice in good health. The sample comprised sorted cells pooled from one or two spleens. J is TRBJ2-5 and V is TRBV4; 8 bases are a match to TRBD2. This chain's CDR3 is CASSPRLGPQDTQYF. CDR3 bases read: TGTGCCAGCAGCCCCCGACTGGGGCCTCAAGACACCCAGTAC.